This T cell receptor (beta chain) is drawn from a study of identical twins. Study findings and constraints: A lower insertion count was a feature of abundant cord blood beta clonotypes, with no such feature in memory repertoires.

This clonotype was seen ten or more times. No antigen is known for it. Trimming pared 3 bases from V and 3 bases from J, leaving 16 bases between. The CDR3 has 16 residues. CDR1 is ENHRY and CDR2 is SYGVKD in the germline V gene. TCRdb processed the 5' RACE reads anew with MiXCR; each CDR3 protein has one entry. Of 250,000 to 300,000 distinct CDR3 sequences in the sample, roughly 8% were seen once. These same records also appear under a second study, on yellow fever vaccine responses in identical twins.

J is TRBJ2-3 and V is TRBV10-3, with a weak D call TRBD1 (5 bases). This clonotype originated in a young woman in good health. Sequenced: CD8+ T cells sorted from blood. The CDR3 reads CAISEGRGGQTDTQYF. The CDR3 nucleotides are TGTGCCATCAGTGAAGGAAGGGGCGGCCAAACAGATACGCAGTATTTT.